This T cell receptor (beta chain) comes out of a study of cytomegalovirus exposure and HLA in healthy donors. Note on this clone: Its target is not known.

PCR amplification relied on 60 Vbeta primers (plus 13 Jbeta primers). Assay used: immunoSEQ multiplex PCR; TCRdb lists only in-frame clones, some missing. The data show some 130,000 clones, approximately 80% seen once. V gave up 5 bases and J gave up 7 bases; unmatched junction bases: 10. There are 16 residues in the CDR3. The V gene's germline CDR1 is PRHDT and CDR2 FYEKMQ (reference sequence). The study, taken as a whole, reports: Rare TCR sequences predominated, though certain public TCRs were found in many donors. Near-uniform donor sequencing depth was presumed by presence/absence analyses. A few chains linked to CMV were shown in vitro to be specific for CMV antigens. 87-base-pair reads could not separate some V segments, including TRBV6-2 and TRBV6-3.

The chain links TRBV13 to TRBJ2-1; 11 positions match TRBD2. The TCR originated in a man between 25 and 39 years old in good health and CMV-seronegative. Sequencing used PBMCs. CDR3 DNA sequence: TGTGCCAGCAGCATATTACTAGCGGGAGTTGTTAATGAGCAGTTCTTC. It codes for CASSILLAGVVNEQFF.